One sample yielded the 24 T cell receptor beta chains listed below, sequenced in a study of OX40 agonist ivuxolimab in advanced cancers. Repertoires were generated with immunoSEQ multiplex PCR, while TCRdb's copy carries only in-frame clones and drops some. Of roughly 49,000 clones detected, 80% to 90% appear once; the ten largest clones hold approximately 52%. Here the sequenced sample was CD4+ or CD8+ T cells sorted from blood, taken in a trial of the OX40 agonist ivuxolimab. The receptor source for this set is an adult with an advanced solid tumor such as melanoma, head and neck, liver or kidney cancer.

V usage is TRBV7-9 and J usage is TRBJ2-7, with 8 bases lining up with TRBD1. The CDR3 spans 14 residues. V lost 1 base to trimming and J lost 4 bases; unmatched junction nucleotides: 3. Germline CDR1 is SEHNR and CDR2 is FQNEAQ (reference sequence). CDR3: CASSLGQGYYEQYF. The CDR3 DNA is TGTGCCAGCAGCTTAGGACAGGGGTATTACGAGCAGTACTTC.

The chain couples TRBV6-5 to TRBJ2-5; 8 nucleotides align to TRBD2. Germline V lookup: CDR1 MNHEY, CDR2 SVGAGI. This CDR3 is built from 16 residues. J lost 5 bases, V lost 2 bases, and 10 bases had no gene match. The CDR3, as DNA: TGTGCCAGCAGTTACGGAGTTCCGGGACTAGGGGAGACCCAGTACTTC. Its protein product is CASSYGVPGLGETQYF.

The chain recombines TRBV28 with TRBJ1-1; 9 positions agree with TRBD1. Per germline, CDR1 MDHEN and CDR2 SYDVKM. Germline trimming cut 6 bases from V and 7 bases from J; bases unmatched to any gene: 12. This CDR3 has 15 residues. The CDR3 nucleotides are TGTGCCAGCAGGCAATCCCTACAGGGGGCGGATGAAGCTTTCTTT. It codes for CASRQSLQGADEAFF.

This clone was detected only once. The CDR3 is CASSFFQGSSYEQYF. The CDR3 DNA reads as TGCGCCAGCAGCTTCTTTCAGGGAAGCTCCTACGAGCAGTACTTC. The V and J genes are TRBV4-3 and TRBJ2-7; D is perhaps TRBD1 (5 bases). Germline CDR1 reads LGHNA; CDR2 reads YSLEER. This CDR3 has 15 amino acids. V was trimmed by 5 bases and J by 0 bases, leaving 14 bases between them.

The genes are TRBV7-6 and TRBJ1-2; TRBD1 matches 9 bases. V lost 1 base, J lost 8 bases, and 11 bases stayed unmatched. Looked up from germline, CDR1 is SGHVS and CDR2 is FNYEAQ. The length of the CDR3 is 16 residues. This CDR3 is CASSLGPRTGVGGYTF. Written as DNA, the CDR3 is TGTGCCAGCAGCTTAGGCCCCCGGACAGGGGTCGGCGGCTACACCTTC.

This sequence joins TRBV12-5 and TRBJ1-6, with D unresolved. Germline CDR1 is LGHNT and CDR2 is FRNRAP. CDR3 length: 15 residues. V lost 4 bases and J 3 bases, leaving 10 bases between the germline ends. The CDR3 bases are TGTGCTAGTGGTTCGGACGGATACTATAATTCACCCCTCCACTTT. Protein product: CASGSDGYYNSPLHF.

The J gene is TRBJ1-1, the V gene TRBV19, with TRBD1 as a possible D gene (5 bases). This CDR3 has 16 residues. Trimming took 1 base from V and 1 from J, leaving 13 bases between them. The germline CDR1 and CDR2 sequences are LNHDA and SQIVND (reference sequence). This CDR3 is CASSIVSRAGNTEAFF. CDR3 nucleotides: TGTGCCAGTAGTATAGTATCCAGGGCAGGGAACACTGAAGCTTTCTTT. Full variable domain (outside the CDR3, taken from reference TRBV19 and TRBJ1-1): DGGITQSPKYLFRKEGQNVTLSCEQNLNHDAMYWYRQDPGQGLRLIYYSQIVNDFQKGDIAEGYSVSREKKESFPLTVTSAQKNPTAFYLCASSIVSRAGNTEAFFGQGTRLTVV.

This chain uses TRBV7-6 with TRBJ2-1; weak D call: TRBD2 (7 bases). This CDR3 contains 14 residues. V lost 0 bases and J 7 bases, leaving 10 bases between the germline ends. CDR1 SGHVS and CDR2 FNYEAQ come from the germline V gene. DNA of the CDR3: TGTGCCAGCAGCTTAGCGGGGGGGCGTAATGAGCAGTTCTTC. It yields the protein CASSLAGGRNEQFF.

A single count supports this clone. CDR3 in DNA: TGTGCCAGCAGCTTGGTAAACGTCCAAGAGACCCAGTACTTC. Encoded protein: CASSLVNVQETQYF. V gene TRBV5-6 combines with J gene TRBJ2-5; D gene ambiguous. This CDR3 is built from 14 residues. Germline V gene data show CDR1 as SGHDT and CDR2 as YYEEEE. The V end lost 0 bases, the J end lost 1 base, and 7 bases lay between the germline ends.

This clone was detected only a few times. The V and J genes are TRBV27 and TRBJ1-5; 7 nucleotides agree with TRBD1. This CDR3 has 13 amino acids. J lost 7 bases, V lost 4 bases, and 4 bases had no gene match. Germline assignment: CDR1 MNHEY and CDR2 SMNVEV (reference sequence). As DNA, the CDR3 is TGTGCCAGCAGTTCGACAGGGCGACAGCCCCAGCATTTT. Protein product: CASSSTGRQPQHF.

J is TRBJ2-3 and V is TRBV6-6, with D unclear. The V gene's germline CDR1 is MNHNY and CDR2 SVGAGI (reference sequence). The V end lost 2 bases, the J end lost 2 bases, and 11 bases lay between the germline ends. The CDR3 loop spans 15 amino acids. CDR3 residues: CASSYSSPDTDTQYF. DNA of the CDR3: TGTGCCAGCAGTTACAGCAGCCCCGACACAGATACGCAGTATTTT.

This clone was recorded only once. The V gene is TRBV5-1, the J gene TRBJ2-5; the match to TRBD1 covers 9 bases. CDR3 length: 15 amino acids. Germline V gene sequence: CDR1 SGHRS, CDR2 YFSETQ. Losses at the gene ends were 0 bases for V and 4 bases for J; bases not matched to a gene: 4. As DNA, the CDR3 is TGCGCCAGCAGCTTGGCCGGGACAGGGATAGAGACCCAGTACTTC. It codes for CASSLAGTGIETQYF.

The rearrangement links TRBV4-3 to TRBJ2-7; D perhaps matches TRBD1 (6 bases). This CDR3 is built from 13 residues. CDR1 is LGHNA and CDR2 is YSLEER in the germline V gene. Trimming stripped 1 base from V and 5 bases from J, with 9 bases between. The CDR3 spells CASSQAGGDEQYF. The CDR3 coding sequence is TGCGCCAGCAGCCAAGCTGGGGGCGACGAGCAGTACTTC.

The CDR3 region is CAWNLGTGDGYTF. The CDR3 coding sequence is TGTGCCTGGAACTTAGGGACAGGGGATGGCTACACCTTC. The V call is TRBV30, the J call TRBJ1-2; 10 nucleotides match TRBD1. V gave up 4 bases and J gave up 6 bases; unmatched junction bases: 5. The length of the CDR3 is 13 residues. Germline V gives CDR1 GTSNPN, CDR2 SVGIG (reference sequence).

The rearrangement joins TRBV4-1 to TRBJ1-2, with 8 bases fitting TRBD1. This CDR3 contains 15 residues. Germline V lookup: CDR1 MGHRA, CDR2 YSYEKL. The V segment lost 4 bases and the J segment 2 bases; nucleotides outside the gene matches: 6. The chain's CDR3 is CASSPGQGLNYGYTF. For the CDR3, the DNA is TGCGCCAGCAGCCCCGGACAGGGCCTGAACTATGGCTACACCTTC.

The chain links TRBV4-1 to TRBJ2-4, with 10 bases lining up with TRBD2. The CDR3 has 14 amino acids. Germline trimming cut 2 bases from V and 8 bases from J; bases unmatched to any gene: 3. CDR1 is MGHRA and CDR2 is YSYEKL in the germline V gene. Here the CDR3 reads CASSQRLAGDIQYF. The CDR3, as DNA: TGCGCCAGCAGCCAAAGGCTAGCGGGAGACATTCAGTACTTC.

The rearrangement joins TRBV25-1 to TRBJ2-1, with D perhaps matching TRBD1 or TRBD2 (6 bases each). Germline CDR1 reads MGHDK; CDR2 reads SYGVNS. Trimming pared 10 bases from V and 8 bases from J, leaving 21 bases between. This CDR3 is built from 14 residues. The CDR3 here is CATHQGSERDEQFF. For the CDR3, the DNA is TGTGCCACTCACCAGGGGAGTGAGCGGGATGAGCAGTTCTTC.

V and J are TRBV6-5 and TRBJ1-1; D unclear. Germline V lookup: CDR1 MNHEY, CDR2 SVGAGI. V was trimmed by 10 bases and J by 4 bases, leaving 22 bases between them. The CDR3 has 15 residues. DNA of the CDR3: TGTGCCATCCGTCCTGCGACCGGTGGGAGCACTGAAGCTTTCTTT. This translates into CAIRPATGGSTEAFF.

V is TRBV29-1 and J is TRBJ2-3, with a possible D match to TRBD1 (6 bases). Trimming took 5 bases from V and 2 from J, leaving 8 bases between them. This CDR3 spans 12 amino acids. Germline V CDR1 and CDR2: SQVTM, ANQGSEA. CDR3 nucleotide sequence: TGCAGCGTTCGGGACATCACAGATACGCAGTATTTT. As protein: CSVRDITDTQYF.

The genes are TRBV21-1 and TRBJ2-3; no DNA check was done on the table's D call, TRBD1. TRBV21-1 is noted as a pseudogene. The CDR3 runs 11 residues. The CDR3 reads CAIPGCLAQYF. Written as DNA, the CDR3 is TGTGCCATCCCAGGGTGTCTAGCGCAGTATTTT.

V usage is TRBV4-1 and J usage is TRBJ2-5, with D possibly being TRBD1 (5 bases). CDR3 length: 14 residues. The V gene lost 0 bases and the J gene lost 5 bases, with 10 bases spanning the gap. Germline-derived CDR1 and CDR2 are MGHRA and YSYEKL. The CDR3 DNA reads as TGCGCCAGCAGCCAAGATGGGAAGGGGGAGACCCAGTACTTC. Translating gives CASSQDGKGETQYF.

V and J are TRBV7-8 and TRBJ1-1; TRBD1 might be the D (5 bases). The CDR3 extends over 15 amino acids. V dropped 1 base and J dropped 1 base, with 10 bases sitting between them. Germline V CDR1 and CDR2: SGHVS, FQNEAQ. CDR3: CASSLVGRANTEAFF. The DNA for the CDR3 is TGTGCCAGCAGCTTAGTAGGCAGGGCGAACACTGAAGCTTTCTTT.

The CDR3 nucleotides are TGCGCCAGCATGGGCAGTATTGCTGGTGGCTACACCTTC. As protein: CASMGSIAGGYTF. The rearrangement uses TRBV5-1 and TRBJ1-2; D remains ambiguous. Trimming cost V 6 bases and J 7 bases, with 16 bases left between them. CDR3 length equals 13 residues. From germline, CDR1 is SGHRS and CDR2 YFSETQ. Complete variable domain (other parts from reference TRBV5-1 and TRBJ1-2): KAGVTQTPRYLIKTRGQQVTLSCSPISGHRSVSWYQQTPGQGLQFLFEYFSETQRNKGNFPGRFSGRQFSNSRSEMNVSTLELGDSALYLCASMGSIAGGYTFGSGTRLTVV.

This chain connects TRBV9 to TRBJ2-5; TRBD2 might be the D (6 bases). The length of the CDR3 is 15 residues. Germline CDR1 SGDLS, CDR2 YYNGEE. Trimming shortened V by 4 bases and J by 1 base, and 14 bases separated the two germline ends. CDR3 sequence (DNA): TGTGCCAGCAGCTCCGGGGGAGTGGTCCAAGAGACCCAGTACTTC. It specifies CASSSGGVVQETQYF.